This T cell receptor beta chain originates from a study of cytomegalovirus exposure and HLA in healthy donors (dated by TCRdb to 2016 to 2017). With regard to the full study: A later analysis indicated that the roughly 130 validation repertoires were generated on the platform also employed for the 666 repertoires of the first cohort. The aim of the study was to test whether cataloging public T cell receptors could identify signatures of past pathogen exposure. To predict cytomegalovirus infection status, the study brought together high-throughput TCR immunosequencing, statistical association of individual TCRs with disease status, and machine learning. Besides the first cohort of around 670 subjects, a separate validation cohort made up of roughly 120 different subjects was used. The paper's findings and limits, for the study overall: Most TCR sequences were seen in very few donors, while some public TCRs were found in many individuals. The study listed 150 to 200 TCR beta chains as associated with cytomegalovirus. A later analysis lacked HLA typing for the validation cohort, so it scored co-occurrence in that cohort across all 120 repertoires. In both the original and validation cohorts, the classifier was reported to diagnose cytomegalovirus status with high specificity and sensitivity. A later analysis found that TCRs clustered in the first cohort also tended to co-occur in the approximately 120 validation repertoires, with 94% of cluster scores above 0. It was suggested by the authors that the approach could potentially be generalized to other disease states and immunological phenotypes. A few of the identified cytomegalovirus-associated TCR beta chains were confirmed in vitro to be specific for cytomegalovirus antigens.

The method behind the library was the immunoSEQ multiplex PCR assay. For the original study's pipeline: To diagnose cytomegalovirus status from the catalog of TCR beta chain sequences, a statistical classification framework was built. The table was pulled from immuneACCESS by TCRdb, which kept in-frame rearrangements only. Such tables lose some clones; where checked, under half of the loss comes from unresolved V genes, and the rest has no known cause. V and J calls and clone size are given by that table; D and trimming were obtained from the DNA. Within this sample are about 150,000 clones, with about 89% of them counted one time only. 2.5% to 4% of the sample belongs to the ten largest clones. CDR1 MNHNS and CDR2 SASEGT were looked up in the germline V gene. From cysteine to phenylalanine, the CDR3 is 15 amino acids long. Left in the record is the CDR3 DNA by itself, 45 bases read in frame from the first base. Trimmed from V: 7 bases; trimmed from J: 6 bases; junction bases lacking a gene match: 9.

The donors were included in the validation cohort of over a hundred subjects, a group kept apart from the roughly 670-subject first cohort. A note on this clone: Its binding antigen is unknown. It has no much larger one-base neighbor in the sample; base qualities were not kept.

The TCR was taken from a woman aged 18-30 years in good health and CMV-seropositive. The sample consisted of PBMCs. The chain is encoded by TRBV6-1 joined to TRBJ2-1, with 10 bases in between that match TRBD2. The bases are TGTGCCAGCACAGGACTAGCGGTCCGTCTCAATGAGCAGTTCTTC. Translated, it gives CASTGLAVRLNEQFF.